These T cell receptor beta chains were read from a single sample in a study of cytomegalovirus exposure and HLA in healthy donors. The method was immunoSEQ multiplex PCR; TCRdb's version includes in-frame clones alone and lacks a portion of them. The sample yields roughly 150,000 clones, approximately 80% seen once. Sequencing was done on a sample of PBMCs. These receptors all stem from a woman in her late teens or twenties in good health and CMV-seronegative. Both conserved end residues are part of each CDR3. D genes are given only for firm matches. Clone size is not always given. Where it is, it says once, few, many or a class for expanded clones.

>TRBV6-1|TRBD1|-|TRBJ1-2
CASRRTGGAYGYTF
TGTGCCAGCAGAAGGACAGGGGGCGCATATGGCTACACCTTC
>TRBV7-9|TRBD2|-|TRBJ2-3
CASSLAPGRADTQYF
TGTGCCAGCAGCTTAGCGCCGGGGAGGGCAGATACGCAGTATTTT
>TRBV5-1|TRBD1|-|TRBJ2-5
CASKGPQTGAETQYF
TGCGCCAGCAAAGGCCCTCAGACAGGGGCAGAGACCCAGTACTTC
>TRBV6-4|-|-|TRBJ1-2
CASKRNRDVSYGYTF
TGTGCCAGCAAACGAAACAGGGACGTCAGCTATGGCTACACCTTC
>TRBV19|-|-|TRBJ2-5
CASNAPGGTQYF
TGTGCCAGTAACGCCCCCGGGGGGACCCAGTACTTC
>TRBV7-8|-|-|TRBJ1-4
CASSPNRNTNEKLFF
TGTGCCAGCAGCCCAAACAGGAACACTAATGAAAAACTGTTTTTT
>TRBV7-9|-|-|TRBJ2-7
CASSLVAGAAEQYF
TGTGCCAGCAGCTTAGTGGCGGGGGCGGCCGAGCAGTACTTC
>TRBV28|TRBD1|-|TRBJ1-5
CASSLTGGSLSQPQHF
TGTGCCAGCAGTTTAACAGGGGGATCATTGAGTCAGCCCCAGCATTTT
>TRBV7-9|-|few|TRBJ1-1
CASYMGGSGVTEAFF
TGTGCCAGCTACATGGGAGGGTCAGGGGTCACTGAAGCTTTCTTT
>TRBV19|-|once|TRBJ2-1
CASGPGEQFF
TGTGCCAGTGGACCAGGGGAGCAGTTCTTC
>TRBV11-2|-|-|TRBJ2-7
CASSPSSPGTKTYEQYF
TGTGCCAGCAGCCCGTCCTCACCCGGGACAAAGACCTACGAGCAGTACTTC
>TRBV6-1|-|-|TRBJ2-3
CASSEGTLLGTDTQYF
TGTGCCAGCAGTGAAGGGACACTACTCGGCACAGATACGCAGTATTTT
>TRBV6-6|-|-|TRBJ2-3
CASRGLITDTQYF
TGTGCCAGCCGGGGATTGATTACAGATACGCAGTATTTT
>TRBV5-1|TRBD2|-|TRBJ2-1
CASSSTSGANNEQFF
TGCGCCAGCAGCTCGACTAGCGGGGCCAACAATGAGCAGTTCTTC
>TRBV20-1|-|-|TRBJ1-4
CSAPRGEKLFF
TGCAGTGCTCCAAGGGGGGAAAAACTGTTTTTT
>TRBV7-9|TRBD1|few|TRBJ1-5
CASSGGVSGGVDSNQPQHF
TGTGCCAGCAGCGGAGGGGTGTCAGGGGGCGTTGATAGCAATCAGCCCCAGCATTTT
>TRBV12-5|TRBD1|-|TRBJ1-1
CASDRTGSTEAFF
TGTGCTAGTGACAGGACAGGTAGCACTGAAGCTTTCTTT
>TRBV7-6|-|once|TRBJ2-7
CASSSWMGGLYEQYF
TGTGCCAGCAGCTCCTGGATGGGGGGGCTTTACGAGCAGTACTTC
>TRBV30|-|-|TRBJ2-5
CAWSGLETQYF
TGTGCCTGGAGTGGTCTAGAGACCCAGTACTTC
>TRBV5-1|-|-|TRBJ2-2
CASSPNQGSAGELFF
TGCGCCAGCAGCCCAAACCAGGGTTCCGCCGGGGAGCTGTTTTTT
>TRBV6-6|-|-|TRBJ2-7
CASSYGEDFSYEQYF
TGTGCCAGCAGTTACGGGGAGGATTTCTCCTACGAGCAGTACTTC
>TRBV5-6|TRBD1|-|TRBJ2-5
CASSNTGVETQYF
TGTGCCAGCAGCAATACAGGGGTCGAGACCCAGTACTTC
>TRBV4-1|-|-|TRBJ1-4
CASSPRDSNEKLFF
TGCGCCAGCAGCCCCCGGGACTCCAATGAAAAACTGTTTTTT
>TRBV29-1|TRBD1|-|TRBJ2-7
CSVEDPGGEPYEQYF
TGCAGCGTTGAAGACCCAGGGGGTGAACCCTACGAGCAGTACTTC
>TRBV30|-|-|TRBJ1-2
CAWRENQGSSYGYTF
TGTGCCTGGAGAGAGAATCAAGGGAGTTCCTATGGCTACACCTTC
>TRBV19|-|few|TRBJ2-2
CASSTGYNTGELFF
TGTGCCAGTAGTACAGGCTATAACACCGGGGAGCTGTTTTTT
>TRBV6-1|TRBD1|-|TRBJ1-2
CASSGDRVGYTF
TGTGCCAGCAGTGGAGACAGGGTTGGCTACACCTTC
>TRBV11-2|TRBD1|-|TRBJ1-1
CASRIRRQGAGDTEAFF
TGTGCCAGCAGGATAAGGCGCCAGGGGGCTGGGGACACTGAAGCTTTCTTT
>TRBV5-5|TRBD2|-|TRBJ2-1
CASSLGLAGGDNEQFF
TGTGCCAGCAGCCTGGGACTAGCGGGGGGGGACAATGAGCAGTTCTTC
>TRBV28|-|-|TRBJ1-2
CASSLTGRGGYTF
TGTGCCAGCAGTTTGACGGGTAGGGGTGGCTACACCTTC
>TRBV6-4|-|-|TRBJ1-2
CASSDSGQPSYYGYTF
TGTGCCAGCAGTGACTCCGGACAGCCATCATACTATGGCTACACCTTC
>TRBV5-5|-|-|TRBJ1-6
CASSPWGGYNSPLHF
TGTGCCAGCAGCCCGTGGGGAGGCTATAATTCACCCCTCCACTTT
>TRBV29-1|TRBD1|few|TRBJ1-2
CSVGQGETGYTF
TGCAGCGTTGGACAGGGGGAGACTGGCTACACCTTC
>TRBV27|-|-|TRBJ2-1
CASSFAPDYYNEQFF
TGTGCCAGCAGTTTCGCCCCCGACTACTACAATGAGCAGTTCTTC
>TRBV5-1|TRBD2|few|TRBJ2-7
CASSLTGGIYEQYF
TGCGCCAGCAGCTTGACCGGGGGGATCTACGAGCAGTACTTC
>TRBV7-8|TRBD1|-|TRBJ1-4
CASSLGDRANEKLFF
TGTGCCAGCAGCTTAGGGGACAGAGCAAATGAAAAACTGTTTTTT
>TRBV6-6|TRBD2|-|TRBJ2-5
CASILAGGRETQYF
TGTGCCAGCATCCTAGCGGGGGGTAGGGAGACCCAGTACTTC
>TRBV11-2|-|-|TRBJ2-3
CASSLGGDTQYF
TGTGCCAGCAGCTTAGGCGGAGATACGCAGTATTTT
>TRBV13|-|-|TRBJ2-3
CASSSGVDSQYF
TGTGCCAGCAGCTCCGGGGTGGACTCGCAGTATTTT
>TRBV10-1|-|-|TRBJ2-6
CASSESTGTGANVLTF
TGCGCCAGCAGTGAGTCGACAGGCACTGGGGCCAACGTCCTGACTTTC
>TRBV14|TRBD1|-|TRBJ2-3
CASSSGTGVTDTQYF
TGTGCCAGCAGTTCCGGGACAGGTGTCACAGATACGCAGTATTTT
>TRBV2|-|-|TRBJ1-3
CASSEGLTTSGNTIYF
TGTGCCAGCAGTGAAGGACTTACGACCTCTGGAAACACCATATATTTT
>TRBV20-1|-|-|TRBJ2-7
CSALRPGEQYF
TGCAGTGCACTCAGACCGGGGGAGCAGTACTTC